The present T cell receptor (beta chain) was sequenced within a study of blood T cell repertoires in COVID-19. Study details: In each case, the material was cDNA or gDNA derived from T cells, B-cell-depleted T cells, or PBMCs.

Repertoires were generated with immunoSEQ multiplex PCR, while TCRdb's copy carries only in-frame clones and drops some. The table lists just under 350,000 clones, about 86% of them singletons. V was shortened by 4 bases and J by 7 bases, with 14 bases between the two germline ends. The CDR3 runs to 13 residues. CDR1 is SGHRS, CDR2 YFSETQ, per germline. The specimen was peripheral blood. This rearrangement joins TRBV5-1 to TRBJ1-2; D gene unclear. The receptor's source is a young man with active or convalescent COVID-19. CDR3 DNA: TGCGCCAGCAGCCTGGACGGGAGGAGTGGCTACACCTTC. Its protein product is CASSLDGRSGYTF.